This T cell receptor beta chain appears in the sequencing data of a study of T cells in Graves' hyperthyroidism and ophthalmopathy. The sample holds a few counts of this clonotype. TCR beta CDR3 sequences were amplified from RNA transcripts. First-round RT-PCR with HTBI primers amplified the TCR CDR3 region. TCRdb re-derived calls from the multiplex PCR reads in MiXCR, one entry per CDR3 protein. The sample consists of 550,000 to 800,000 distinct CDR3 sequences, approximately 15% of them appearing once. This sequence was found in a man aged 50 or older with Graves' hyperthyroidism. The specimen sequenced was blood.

Here the CDR3 DNA reads TGTGCCAGCAGTTCCTCACCCGGACAGGCAGGACTAGCGGGAGGGCCAGATACGCAGTATTTT. It yields the protein CASSSSPGQAGLAGGPDTQYF. This sequence joins TRBV12-3 or TRBV12-4 and TRBJ2-3, with TRBD2 matching over 15 bases. The V segment lost 4 bases and the J segment 4 bases; nucleotides outside the gene matches: 18. CDR3 length: 21 amino acids.